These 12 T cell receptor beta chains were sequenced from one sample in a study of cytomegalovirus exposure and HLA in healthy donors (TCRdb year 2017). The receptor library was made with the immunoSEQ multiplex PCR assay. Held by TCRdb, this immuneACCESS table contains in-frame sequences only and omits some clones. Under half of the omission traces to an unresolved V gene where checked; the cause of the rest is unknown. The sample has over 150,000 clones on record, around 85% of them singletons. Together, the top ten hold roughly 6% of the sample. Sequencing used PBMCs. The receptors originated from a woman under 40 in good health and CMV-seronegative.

The CDR3 nucleotides are TGTGCCAGTAGTCCAGAGACAGGGTCCTATGGCTACACCTTC. It codes for CASSPETGSYGYTF. The chain links TRBV19 to TRBJ1-2; 7 nucleotides line up with TRBD1. Germline values: CDR1 LNHDA, CDR2 SQIVND (reference sequence). The CDR3 contains 14 residues. The V and J ends lost 5 bases and 4 bases, in that order; junction bases with no gene match: 7.

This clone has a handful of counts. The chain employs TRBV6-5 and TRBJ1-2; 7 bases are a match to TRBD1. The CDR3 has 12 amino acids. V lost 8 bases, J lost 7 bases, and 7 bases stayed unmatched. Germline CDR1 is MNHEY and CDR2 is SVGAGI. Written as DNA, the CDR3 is TGTGCCAGCGGCCAGGGGGAGGGTGGCTACACCTTC. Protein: CASGQGEGGYTF.

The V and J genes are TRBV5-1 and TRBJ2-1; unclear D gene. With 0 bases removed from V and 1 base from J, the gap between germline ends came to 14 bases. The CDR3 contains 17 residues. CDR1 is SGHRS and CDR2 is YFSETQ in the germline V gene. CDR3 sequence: CASSLGLAANSYNEQFF. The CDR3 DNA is TGCGCCAGCAGCTTGGGTTTGGCGGCAAATTCCTACAATGAGCAGTTCTTC.

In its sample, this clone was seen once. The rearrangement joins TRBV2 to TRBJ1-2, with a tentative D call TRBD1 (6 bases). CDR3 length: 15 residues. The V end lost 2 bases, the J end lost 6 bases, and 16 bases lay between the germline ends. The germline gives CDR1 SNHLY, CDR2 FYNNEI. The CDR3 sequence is CASSEIGAGENGYTF. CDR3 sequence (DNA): TGTGCCAGCAGTGAAATCGGGGCAGGGGAGAATGGCTACACCTTC.

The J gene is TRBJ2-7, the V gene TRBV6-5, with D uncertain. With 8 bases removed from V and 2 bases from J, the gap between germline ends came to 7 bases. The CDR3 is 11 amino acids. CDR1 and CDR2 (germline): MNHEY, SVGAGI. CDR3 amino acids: CASGPPYEQYF. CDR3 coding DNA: TGTGCCAGCGGGCCCCCCTACGAGCAGTACTTC.

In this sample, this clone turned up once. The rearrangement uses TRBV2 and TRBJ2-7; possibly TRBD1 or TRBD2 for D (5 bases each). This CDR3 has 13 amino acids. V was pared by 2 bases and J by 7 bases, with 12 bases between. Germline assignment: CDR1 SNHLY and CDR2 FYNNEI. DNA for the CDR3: TGTGCCAGCAGTGAAATTGTTGGGGGAGAGCAGTACTTC. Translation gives CASSEIVGGEQYF.

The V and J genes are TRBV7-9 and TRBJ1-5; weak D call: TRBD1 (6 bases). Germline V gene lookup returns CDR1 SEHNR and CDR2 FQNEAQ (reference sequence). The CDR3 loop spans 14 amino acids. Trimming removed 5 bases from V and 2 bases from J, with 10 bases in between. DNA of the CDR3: TGTGCCAGCAGCACAGGGTTGGGCAATCAGCCCCAGCATTTT. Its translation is CASSTGLGNQPQHF.

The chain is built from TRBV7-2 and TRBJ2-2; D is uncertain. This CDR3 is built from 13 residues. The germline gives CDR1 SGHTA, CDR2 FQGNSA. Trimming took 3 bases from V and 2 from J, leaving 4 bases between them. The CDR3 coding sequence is TGTGCCAGCAGCTTCTCTAACACCGGGGAGCTGTTTTTT. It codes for CASSFSNTGELFF.

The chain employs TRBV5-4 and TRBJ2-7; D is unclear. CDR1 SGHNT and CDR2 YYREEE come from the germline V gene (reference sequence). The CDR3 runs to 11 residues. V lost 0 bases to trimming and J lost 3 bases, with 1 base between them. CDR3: CASSLGYEQYF. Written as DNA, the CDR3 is TGTGCCAGCAGCTTGGGCTACGAGCAGTACTTC. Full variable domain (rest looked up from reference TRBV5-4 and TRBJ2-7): ETGVTQSPTHLIKTRGQQVTLRCSSQSGHNTVSWYQQALGQGPQFIFQYYREEENGRGNFPPRFSGLQFPNYSSELNVNALELDDSALYLCASSLGYEQYFGPGTRLTVT.

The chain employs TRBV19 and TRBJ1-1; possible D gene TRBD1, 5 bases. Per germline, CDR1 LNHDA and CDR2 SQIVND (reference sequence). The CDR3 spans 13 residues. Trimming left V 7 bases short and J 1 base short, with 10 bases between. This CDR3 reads CASTTRGNTEAFF. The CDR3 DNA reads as TGTGCCAGTACCACGAGGGGGAACACTGAAGCTTTCTTT. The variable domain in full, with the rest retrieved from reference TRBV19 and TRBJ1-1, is DGGITQSPKYLFRKEGQNVTLSCEQNLNHDAMYWYRQDPGQGLRLIYYSQIVNDFQKGDIAEGYSVSREKKESFPLTVTSAQKNPTAFYLCASTTRGNTEAFFGQGTRLTVV.

CDR3 bases: TGTGCCATCAGTAGAGGGGTCCGGGACAGAGACCCTGGGGCCAACGTCCTGACTTTC. Translation gives CAISRGVRDRDPGANVLTF. The chain uses TRBV10-3 and TRBJ2-6; 7 bases are shared with TRBD1. V trimming: 5 bases; J trimming: 2 bases; junction bases outside the gene matches: 15. Per the germline V gene, CDR1 is ENHRY and CDR2 is SYGVKD. The CDR3 is made up of 19 amino acids.

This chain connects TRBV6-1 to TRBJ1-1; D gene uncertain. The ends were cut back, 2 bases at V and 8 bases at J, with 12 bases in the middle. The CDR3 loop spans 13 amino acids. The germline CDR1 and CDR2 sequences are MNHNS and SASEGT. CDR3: CASSEWSDLEAFF. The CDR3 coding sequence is TGTGCCAGCAGTGAATGGAGCGACTTGGAAGCTTTCTTT.